Listed below are T cell receptor beta chains from one sample, sequenced in a study of T cells in localized non-small cell lung cancer. Sequencing used immunoSEQ multiplex PCR; TCRdb keeps in-frame clones, though not all of them. The table has tens of thousands of clones, 80% to 95% seen once. The material was peripheral blood, obtained before any cancer treatment. Receptors were obtained from an older female donor with stage II squamous cell lung carcinoma. Both conserved end residues are part of each CDR3. Each record gives: D gene, CDR3 length, J gene, V gene, clone size, CDR3 DNA, CDR3 protein. A D gene is named only where the DNA matches it firmly. Rows may omit the clone size; those that give it use once, few, many or a size class.

- | 13 | TRBJ2-1 | TRBV5-6 | - | TGTGCCAGCAGCTTGGAGTCCAGCAATGAGCAGTTCTTC | CASSLESSNEQFF
- | 13 | TRBJ2-7 | TRBV11-2 | - | TGTGCCAGCAGCTTAGGTTCCGGGACCGAGCAGTACTTC | CASSLGSGTEQYF
TRBD1 | 13 | TRBJ1-1 | TRBV9 | - | TGTGCCAGCAGCGCCGACAGGGAAACTGAAGCTTTCTTT | CASSADRETEAFF
- | 13 | TRBJ1-1 | TRBV7-2 | - | TGTGCCAGCACCTTTTCCCTGAACACTGAAGCTTTCTTT | CASTFSLNTEAFF
- | 15 | TRBJ1-6 | TRBV6-1 | - | TGTGCCAGCTTGCCAGGGGAATCCTATAATTCACCCCTCCACTTT | CASLPGESYNSPLHF
- | 14 | TRBJ1-1 | TRBV28 | - | TGTGCCAGCAGGAGGGTCTCAGACTACACTGAAGCTTTCTTT | CASRRVSDYTEAFF
- | 15 | TRBJ2-7 | TRBV19 | - | TGTGCCAGTTCCTCCCAACAGGGTTATGGCCACGAGCAGTACTTC | CASSSQQGYGHEQYF
- | 15 | TRBJ1-5 | TRBV6-6 | - | TGTGCCAGCAGTTACCGCGAGGGGGAGAGGCAGCCCCAGCATTTT | CASSYREGERQPQHF
- | 16 | TRBJ2-7 | TRBV30 | once | TGTGCCTGGGCGAGTATCCCGGGACACCACTCCTACGAGCAGTACTTC | CAWASIPGHHSYEQYF
- | 12 | TRBJ2-1 | TRBV5-6 | - | TGTGCCAGCAGCCACCAGGGCCCTGAGCAGTTCTTC | CASSHQGPEQFF
- | 13 | TRBJ2-7 | TRBV29-1 | - | TGCAGCGTTGATACCAAAATGGGGGGCGAGCAGTACTTC | CSVDTKMGGEQYF
TRBD1 | 14 | TRBJ2-7 | TRBV18 | - | TGTGCCAGCTCACCACGGGGACAGGGAGTAGAGCAGTACTTC | CASSPRGQGVEQYF
- | 14 | TRBJ2-7 | TRBV6-1 | - | TGTGCCAGCAGTCCCCAGCCCGACTCCTACGAGCAGTACTTC | CASSPQPDSYEQYF
TRBD2 | 15 | TRBJ2-4 | TRBV6-5 | - | TGTGCCAGCAGTTACGAGTTCCGAGCAGCGGGAGGGCAGTACTTC | CASSYEFRAAGGQYF
- | 14 | TRBJ1-6 | TRBV5-6 | - | TGTGCCAGTGTACTGGGACGGATTAATTCACCCCTCCACTTT | CASVLGRINSPLHF
- | 15 | TRBJ1-2 | TRBV4-1 | - | TGCGCCAGCAGCCCCGCGGTACCTCAGGCGTTTAGCTACACCTTC | CASSPAVPQAFSYTF
- | 17 | TRBJ2-6 | TRBV5-5 | - | TGTGCCAGCAGCTATGGGCCTCAGGGAGATGGGGCCAACGTCCTGACTTTC | CASSYGPQGDGANVLTF
TRBD2 | 15 | TRBJ2-7 | TRBV5-1 | - | TGCGCCAGCAGCTTGGAAACTAGCGGTTCCTACGAGCAGTACTTC | CASSLETSGSYEQYF
TRBD2 | 18 | TRBJ2-1 | TRBV7-9 | - | TGTGCCAGCAGCTTAAAGGGATCGGGACTAGCGGGAGGGGGTGAGCAGTTCTTC | CASSLKGSGLAGGGEQFF
- | 11 | TRBJ2-1 | TRBV6-6 | - | TGTGCCAGCGGAACGGGTTATGAGCAGTTCTTC | CASGTGYEQFF
- | 16 | TRBJ2-5 | TRBV9 | - | TGTGCCAGCAGCGTAGGACTCGCGGGGGCGGGGGAGACCCAGTACTTC | CASSVGLAGAGETQYF
- | 16 | TRBJ1-1 | TRBV30 | - | TGTGCCGGGAGCGACAGGTTGTTACTCGGGAACACTGAAGCTTTCTTT | CAGSDRLLLGNTEAFF
- | 11 | TRBJ1-4 | TRBV28 | - | TGTGCCAGCAGGCAGAATGAAAAACTGTTTTTT | CASRQNEKLFF
- | 13 | TRBJ1-1 | TRBV6-4 | - | TGTGCCAGCAGCTCTACAGGGTTCACTGAAGCTTTCTTT | CASSSTGFTEAFF
- | 15 | TRBJ1-5 | TRBV18 | - | TGTGCCAGCGCCCCCTCGGGACGGGAGGGTCAGCCCCAGCATTTT | CASAPSGREGQPQHF
- | 14 | TRBJ1-1 | TRBV19 | - | TGTGCCAGTAGTATTAACAGGGTGAACACTGAAGCTTTCTTT | CASSINRVNTEAFF